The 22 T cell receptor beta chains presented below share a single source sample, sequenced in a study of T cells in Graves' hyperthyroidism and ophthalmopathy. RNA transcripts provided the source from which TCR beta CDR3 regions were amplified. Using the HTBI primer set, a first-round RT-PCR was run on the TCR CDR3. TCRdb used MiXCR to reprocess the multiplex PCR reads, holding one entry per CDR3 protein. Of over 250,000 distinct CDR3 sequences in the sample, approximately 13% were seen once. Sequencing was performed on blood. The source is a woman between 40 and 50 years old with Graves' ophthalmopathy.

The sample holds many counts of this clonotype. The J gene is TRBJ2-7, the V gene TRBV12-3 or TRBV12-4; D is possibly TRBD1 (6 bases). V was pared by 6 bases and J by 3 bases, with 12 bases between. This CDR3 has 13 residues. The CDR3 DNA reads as TGTGCCAGCAGCTTAACAGGGATCTACGAGCAGTACTTC. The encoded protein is CASSLTGIYEQYF.

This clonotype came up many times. The DNA for the CDR3 is TGTGCTAGTGGTTTGGCCCTCGGGGGGATTGAAGCTTTCTTT. This codes for CASGLALGGIEAFF. The V and J genes are TRBV12-5 and TRBJ1-1; D might be TRBD1 (5 bases). The CDR3 length is 14 residues. V was clipped by 1 base and J by 7 bases, with 13 bases between them. Germline V gene sequence: CDR1 LGHNT, CDR2 FRNRAP.

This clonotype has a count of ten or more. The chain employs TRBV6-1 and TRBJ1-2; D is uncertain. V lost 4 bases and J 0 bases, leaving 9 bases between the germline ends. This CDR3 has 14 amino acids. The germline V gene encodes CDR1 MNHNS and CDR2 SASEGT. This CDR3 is CASSAGTANYGYTF. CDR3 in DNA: TGTGCCAGCAGTGCAGGAACCGCTAACTATGGCTACACCTTC.

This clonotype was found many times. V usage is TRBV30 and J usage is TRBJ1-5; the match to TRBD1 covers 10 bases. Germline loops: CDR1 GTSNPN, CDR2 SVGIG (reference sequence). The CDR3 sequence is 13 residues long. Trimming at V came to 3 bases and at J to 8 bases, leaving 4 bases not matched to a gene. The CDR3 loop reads CAWSGQGVEPQHF. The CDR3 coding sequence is TGTGCCTGGAGCGGACAGGGGGTTGAGCCCCAGCATTTT.

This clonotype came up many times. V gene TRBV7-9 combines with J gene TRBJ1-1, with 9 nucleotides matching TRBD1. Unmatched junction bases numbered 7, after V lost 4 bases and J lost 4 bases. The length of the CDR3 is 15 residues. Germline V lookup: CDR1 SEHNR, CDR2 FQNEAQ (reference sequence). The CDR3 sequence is CASSSPGQGFTEAFF. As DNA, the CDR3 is TGTGCCAGCAGCTCGCCGGGACAGGGTTTCACTGAAGCTTTCTTT.

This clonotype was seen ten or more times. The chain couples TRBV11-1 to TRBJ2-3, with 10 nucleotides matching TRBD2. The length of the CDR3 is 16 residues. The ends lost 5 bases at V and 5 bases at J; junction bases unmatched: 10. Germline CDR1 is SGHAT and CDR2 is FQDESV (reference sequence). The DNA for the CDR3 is TGTGCCAGCAGCCCCAGCGGGAGGGCCTGGGGAGATACGCAGTATTTT. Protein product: CASSPSGRAWGDTQYF.

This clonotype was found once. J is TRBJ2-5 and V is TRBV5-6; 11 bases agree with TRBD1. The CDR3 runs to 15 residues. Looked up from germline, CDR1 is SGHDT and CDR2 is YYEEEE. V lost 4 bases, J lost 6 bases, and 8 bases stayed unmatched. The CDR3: CASSTRTGGRKTQYF. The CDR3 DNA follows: TGTGCCAGCAGCACCCGGACAGGGGGCCGAAAGACCCAGTACTTC.

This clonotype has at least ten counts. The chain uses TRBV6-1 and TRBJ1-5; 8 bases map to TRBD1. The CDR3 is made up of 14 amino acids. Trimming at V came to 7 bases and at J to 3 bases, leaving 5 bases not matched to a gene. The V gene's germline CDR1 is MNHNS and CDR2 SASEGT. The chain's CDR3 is CASKPGGNNQPQHF. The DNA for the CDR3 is TGTGCCAGCAAACCAGGGGGCAACAATCAGCCCCAGCATTTT.

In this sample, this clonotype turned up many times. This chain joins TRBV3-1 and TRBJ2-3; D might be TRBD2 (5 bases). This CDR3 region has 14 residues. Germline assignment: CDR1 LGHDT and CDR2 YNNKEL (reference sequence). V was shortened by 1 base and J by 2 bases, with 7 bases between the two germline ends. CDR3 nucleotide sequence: TGTGCCAGCAGCCAAGGAGGGATCACAGATACGCAGTATTTT. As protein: CASSQGGITDTQYF.

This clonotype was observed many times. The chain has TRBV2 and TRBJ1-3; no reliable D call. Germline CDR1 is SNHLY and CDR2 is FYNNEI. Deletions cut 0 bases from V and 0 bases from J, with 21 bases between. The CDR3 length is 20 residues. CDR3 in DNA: TGTGCCAGCAGTGAAGCGCCCGTGAGTCTGAGAGCCAGCTCTGGAAACACCATATATTTT. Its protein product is CASSEAPVSLRASSGNTIYF.

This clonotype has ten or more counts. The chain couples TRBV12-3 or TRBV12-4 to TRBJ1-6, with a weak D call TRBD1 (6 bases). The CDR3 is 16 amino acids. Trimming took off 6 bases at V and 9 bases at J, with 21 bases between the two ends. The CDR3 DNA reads TGTGCCAGCAGCCCCCTCGGGGGGGCAAAGACTTCACCCCTCCACTTT. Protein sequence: CASSPLGGAKTSPLHF.

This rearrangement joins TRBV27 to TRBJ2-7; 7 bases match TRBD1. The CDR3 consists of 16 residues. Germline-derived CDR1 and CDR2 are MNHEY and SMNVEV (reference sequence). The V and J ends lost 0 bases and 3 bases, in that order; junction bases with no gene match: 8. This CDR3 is CASSLSGQGVFYEQYF. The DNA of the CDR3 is TGTGCCAGCAGTTTATCGGGGCAGGGGGTTTTCTACGAGCAGTACTTC.

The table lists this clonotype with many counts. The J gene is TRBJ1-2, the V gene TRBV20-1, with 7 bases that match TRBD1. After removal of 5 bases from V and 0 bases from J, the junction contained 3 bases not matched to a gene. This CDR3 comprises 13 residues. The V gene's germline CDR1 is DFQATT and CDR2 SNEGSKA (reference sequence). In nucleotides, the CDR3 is TGCAGTGCTCCGGGACAGCCTAACTATGGCTACACCTTC. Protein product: CSAPGQPNYGYTF.

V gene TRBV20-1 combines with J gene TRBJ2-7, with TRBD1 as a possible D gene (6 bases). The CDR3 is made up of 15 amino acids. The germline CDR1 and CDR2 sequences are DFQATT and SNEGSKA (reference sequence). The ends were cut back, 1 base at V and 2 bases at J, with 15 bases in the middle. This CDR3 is CSARAPGDPAYEQYF. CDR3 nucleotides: TGCAGTGCTAGAGCCCCAGGGGACCCAGCCTACGAGCAGTACTTC.

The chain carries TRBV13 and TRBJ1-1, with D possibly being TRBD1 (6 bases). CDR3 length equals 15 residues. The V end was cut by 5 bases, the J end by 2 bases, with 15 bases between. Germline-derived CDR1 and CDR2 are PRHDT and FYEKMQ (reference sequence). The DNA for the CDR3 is TGTGCCAGCAGCCACTTGGGGGACAAAAACACTGAAGCTTTCTTT. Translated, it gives CASSHLGDKNTEAFF.

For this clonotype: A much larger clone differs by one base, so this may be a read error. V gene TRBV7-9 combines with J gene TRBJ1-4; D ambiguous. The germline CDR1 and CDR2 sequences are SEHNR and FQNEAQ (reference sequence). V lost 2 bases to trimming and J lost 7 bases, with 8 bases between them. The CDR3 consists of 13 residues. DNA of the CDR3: TGTGCCAGCAGCTTATTATCGGGTGAAAAACTGTTTTTT. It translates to CASSLLSGEKLFF.

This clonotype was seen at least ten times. CDR3 sequence reads: CSARLAGGIEQFF. The CDR3 bases are TGCAGTGCTCGACTAGCGGGGGGGATTGAGCAGTTCTTC. This rearrangement joins TRBV20-1 to TRBJ2-1; 14 nucleotides agree with TRBD2. The germline CDR1 and CDR2 sequences are DFQATT and SNEGSKA (reference sequence). V shed 5 bases and J 9 bases; nucleotides not matched to a gene: 3. This CDR3 region has 13 residues.

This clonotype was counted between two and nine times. This CDR3 is CASRPTGRGNEKLFF. Here the CDR3 DNA reads TGCGCCAGCAGACCAACGGGACGGGGTAATGAAAAACTGTTTTTT. The genes are TRBV5-1 and TRBJ1-4; D might be TRBD1 (5 bases). Germline loops: CDR1 SGHRS, CDR2 YFSETQ. V was shortened by 5 bases and J by 4 bases, with 15 bases between the two germline ends. This CDR3 has 15 amino acids.

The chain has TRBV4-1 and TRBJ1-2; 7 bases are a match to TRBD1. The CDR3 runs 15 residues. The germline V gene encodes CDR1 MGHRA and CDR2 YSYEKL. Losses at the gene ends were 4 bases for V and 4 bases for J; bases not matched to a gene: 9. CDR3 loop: CASSPTGDRPYGYTF. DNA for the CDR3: TGCGCCAGCAGCCCCACAGGGGACCGACCCTATGGCTACACCTTC.

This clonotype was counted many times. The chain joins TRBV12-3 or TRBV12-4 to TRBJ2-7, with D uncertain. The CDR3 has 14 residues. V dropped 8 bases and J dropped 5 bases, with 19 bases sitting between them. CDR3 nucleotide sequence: TGTGCCAGCTGCGCGAGATTGCGCCCCAACGAGCAGTACTTC. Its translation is CASCARLRPNEQYF.

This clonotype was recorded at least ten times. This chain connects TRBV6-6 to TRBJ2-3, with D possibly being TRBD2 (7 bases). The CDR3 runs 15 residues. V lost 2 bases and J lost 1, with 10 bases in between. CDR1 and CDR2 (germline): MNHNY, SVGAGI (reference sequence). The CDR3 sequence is CASSYMRGRTDTQYF. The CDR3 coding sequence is TGTGCCAGCAGTTACATGCGGGGGCGCACAGATACGCAGTATTTT.

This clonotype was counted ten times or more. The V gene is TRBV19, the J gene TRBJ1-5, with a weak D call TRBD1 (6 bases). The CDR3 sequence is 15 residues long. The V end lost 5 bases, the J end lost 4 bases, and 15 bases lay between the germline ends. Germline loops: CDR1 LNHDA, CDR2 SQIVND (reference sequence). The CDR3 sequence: CASSLGRGTNQPQHF. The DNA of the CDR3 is TGTGCCAGTAGTTTGGGGAGGGGGACGAATCAGCCCCAGCATTTT.